The T cell receptor (beta chain) described here comes from a study of T cells after yellow fever vaccination. A universal primer site and UMIs were added as TCR cDNA was made by 5'RACE template switching. TCRdb fed the 5' RACE reads into MiXCR, producing one record per CDR3 protein. The table has approximately 510,000 distinct CDR3 sequences, less than 25% seen once. The V end lost 4 bases, the J end lost 0 bases, and 11 bases lay between the germline ends. Germline V lookup: CDR1 SGHRS, CDR2 YFSETQ. CDR3 size: 15 residues. Study findings and constraints: When the response was secondary, it was weaker but reached its peak faster, day 5 versus 15.

This clonotype was picked up a small number of times. Its antigen is still unknown. Specimen: PBMCs, collected roughly 20 days after the first yellow fever vaccination. The rearrangement joins TRBV5-1 to TRBJ2-1, with no clear D. The TCR originated in a man younger than 30 who received the YFV17D yellow fever vaccine. The CDR3 DNA is TGCGCCAGCAGCCCAAGATCTTCCTCCTACAATGAGCAGTTCTTC. Protein product: CASSPRSSSYNEQFF.